This T cell receptor (beta chain) was found in a study of shared clonotypes between healthy human individuals (dated by TCRdb to 2018 to 2021). Describing the broader study: A couple of women and a few men aged 18 to 49 years were included in the cohort. For each donor, CD4 naive and CD4 memory were each run on three plates, CD8 naive on two plates, and CD8 memory on one plate. Blood TCR repertoires of a handful of healthy adults were deeply sequenced to estimate repertoire size and the extent of clonotype sharing between individuals. To increase sequencing depth and limit assay-specific biases, TCR repertoire library preparation and sequencing were carried out by different laboratories using diverse techniques. Leukapheresis yielded between about 0.8 and 8.9 billion PBMCs per donor. Broad study findings and their caveats: Pairwise subsampling indicated that sequencing depth was expected to affect the degree of clonotype sharing among donors. Across a handful of donors, around 5% of naive CD4, 3% to 4% of naive CD8, roughly 2.2% of memory CD4, and 0.4% to 0.45% of memory CD8 clonotypes were shared. The genetic and exposure-history diversity represented was limited by the small number of donors. Incomplete sequencing was indicated by rarefaction of sorted-subset datasets, despite the large sequencing depth. Larger estimated clonotype richness was generally found for naive subsets than for memory subsets. Sampling was restricted to blood, and TCR repertoires in tissue are likely to differ from TCR repertoires in blood. Compared with non-shared clonotypes, the clonotypes found in all four sorted-subset donors had higher generation probabilities.

The donors were healthy, HIV-negative adults with no recently reported acute infections or vaccinations. Only Caucasian adults living in Nashville, Tennessee, USA were represented among the donors. CD4+ T cells were enriched through magnetic negative selection, after which naive cells were positively selected on CD45RA and the remaining negative fraction served as the memory subset. After blood collection by leukapheresis, PBMCs were isolated using Ficoll-Histopaque density gradient centrifugation and then cryopreserved in the vapor phase of liquid nitrogen. Analytical flow cytometry was used to check the purity and quantity of every magnetically sorted T cell population. From each sorted fraction, genomic DNA was isolated and quantified by UV absorbance on a Nanodrop 2000c. Using the deep immunoSEQ assay, multiplex PCR amplified TCR CDR3 regions from genomic DNA. Genomic DNA extracted from each cell subset was distributed evenly over all wells of several immunoSEQ 96-well plates, and each plate served as one replicate. For sorted subsets, around 200 ng genomic DNA, equal to tens of thousands of T cell genomes, was loaded into each replicate PCR. Purified libraries were quantified with a Qubit 3.0 fluorometer, sized on a Bioanalyzer 2100, and re-quantified with the KAPA Library Quantification kit. Every immunoSEQ 96-well plate was sequenced on a dedicated single-read 150-cycle Illumina NextSeq 550 flow cell. For the original study's pipeline: The immunoSEQ output contained only junctional sequences without quality scores, so filtering could not match that applied to full-length reads. To assign V/J genes and CDR3, sequences were annotated against IMGT germline references using PyIR, a Python wrapper for IgBLAST v1.9. Reads with weak V/J assignments (E-value above 1e-6), missing CDR3, stop codons, out-of-frame junctions, or ambiguous translated residues were removed. V3J clonotypes were defined as sequences sharing the same inferred V gene, J gene, and CDR3 amino acid sequence. Percentage overlap between repertoires was computed as shared unique clonotypes divided by the size of the smaller repertoire. Three approaches were used to assess repertoire richness: RTK rarefaction, the Chao1 estimator, and Recon v2.1 estimates of unobserved clonotypes. OLGA was used to compute generation probabilities for all TCRbeta clonotypes that the gDNA method yielded from a handful of donors. TCRdb retrieved this table from immuneACCESS and kept in-frame rearrangements only. Not all clones are present; in checked studies, unresolved V genes account for under half, and no reason is known for the remainder. V, J and clone size are those of that table, while D and trimming were read from the DNA. The sample table lists about 1 million clones, around 76% of them with a count of one. About 1.4% of the sample is taken by the ten largest.

The CDR3 numbers 15 residues from cysteine through phenylalanine. Only the CDR3 DNA is retained, 45 bases long and in frame from the first base. V lost 1 base and J lost 0 bases; the stretch between them is 9 bases long. CDR1 and CDR2 (SGDLS, YYNGEE) derive from the germline V gene. Details on this clone: The clone's antigen remains unknown. Per-base quality was not reported, and no clone a single base away is much larger than it.

The receptor comes from a man aged 18 to 35 in good health. The sequenced sample was memory CD4+ T cells sorted from blood. The label giving this sample's cell subset or site can be read as: CD45RA-negative fraction. Rearrangement joined TRBV9 to TRBJ2-3; TRBD2 might be the D gene, on 5 matching bases. For the CDR3, the sequence is CASSVSSVSTDTQYF. In nucleotides, the sequence is TGTGCCAGCAGCGTAAGTAGCGTTAGCACAGATACGCAGTATTTT.